Below are 21 T cell receptor beta chains sequenced from a single sample in a study of graft-versus-host responses after intestinal transplantation. TCRdb's table, derived via immunoSEQ multiplex PCR, lists solely in-frame clones and lacks some. The data contain some 45,000 clones, approximately 95% of them singletons. The source material was PBMCs, sampled approximately 350 days after intestinal transplant. All receptors come from a human patient who received an intestinal transplant, so some T cells may come from the graft donor.

V usage is TRBV5-1 and J usage is TRBJ2-1; 11 nucleotides align to TRBD1. The germline V gene encodes CDR1 SGHRS and CDR2 YFSETQ. The CDR3 is 17 residues long. The V segment lost 3 bases and the J segment 2 bases; nucleotides outside the gene matches: 7. CDR3 sequence (DNA): TGCGCCAGCAGCTGGACAGGGGGCGCGGGGCCCTACAATGAGCAGTTCTTC. Protein sequence: CASSWTGGAGPYNEQFF.

V usage is TRBV6-5 and J usage is TRBJ1-3; D gene uncertain. CDR3 length equals 13 residues. Trimming stripped 5 bases from V and 1 base from J, with 6 bases between. CDR1 and CDR2 from the germline V gene are MNHEY and SVGAGI. The CDR3, as DNA: TGTGCCAGCAGTCGCACATCTGGAAACACCATATATTTT. Amino acid sequence: CASSRTSGNTIYF.

V is TRBV2 and J is TRBJ2-1; a possible D gene is TRBD2 (5 bases). Looked up from germline, CDR1 is SNHLY and CDR2 is FYNNEI. The CDR3 runs to 17 residues. The V end was cut by 0 bases, the J end by 7 bases, with 19 bases between. CDR3 in DNA: TGTGCCAGCAGTGAAGCGAGCGCGGACTTAAGGTGGAATGAGCAGTTCTTC. This encodes CASSEASADLRWNEQFF. Filled out from reference TRBV2 and TRBJ2-1, the complete variable domain reads EPEVTQTPSHQVTQMGQEVILRCVPISNHLYFYWYRQILGQKVEFLVSFYNNEISEKSEIFDDQFSVERPDGSNFTLKIRSTKLEDSAMYFCASSEASADLRWNEQFFGPGTRLTVL.

The table lists this clone with a count of one. J is TRBJ2-7 and V is TRBV9, with TRBD1 as a possible D gene (5 bases). The CDR3 runs to 16 residues. The V gene lost 0 bases and the J gene lost 2 bases, with 15 bases spanning the gap. CDR1 SGDLS and CDR2 YYNGEE come from the germline V gene. CDR3 nucleotide sequence: TGTGCCAGCAGCGTAGTTGTTGGGGCAGCTCCCTACGAGCAGTACTTC. The encoded protein is CASSVVVGAAPYEQYF.

The sample holds one count of this clone. The chain recombines TRBV19 with TRBJ1-3; D unclear. Trimming removed 5 bases from V and 4 bases from J, with 15 bases in between. Per the germline V gene, CDR1 is LNHDA and CDR2 is SQIVND (reference sequence). CDR3 length: 15 residues. CDR3 residues: CASSHPSRRGNTIYF. CDR3 DNA: TGTGCCAGTAGTCATCCCAGCCGAAGGGGAAACACCATATATTTT.

The chain has TRBV5-6 and TRBJ2-1, with 11 bases lining up with TRBD2. Trimming removed 3 bases from V and 2 bases from J; junction bases left unmatched: 1. Germline V gene sequence: CDR1 SGHDT, CDR2 YYEEEE. CDR3 length equals 15 residues. As DNA, the CDR3 is TGTGCCAGCAGCTCTAGCGGGAGGCCCTACAATGAGCAGTTCTTC. Encoded protein: CASSSSGRPYNEQFF.

V is TRBV7-2 and J is TRBJ1-6, with 7 bases aligning to TRBD1. The CDR3 length is 16 residues. V gave up 3 bases and J gave up 9 bases; unmatched junction bases: 11. Germline assignment: CDR1 SGHTA and CDR2 FQGNSA. This chain's CDR3 is CASSFSWDRDLSPLHF. In DNA form, the CDR3 reads TGTGCCAGCAGCTTCTCTTGGGACAGAGACCTTTCACCCCTCCACTTT.

The chain joins TRBV6-5 to TRBJ1-5; no firm D call. The CDR3 runs 15 residues. The germline V gene encodes CDR1 MNHEY and CDR2 SVGAGI. The ends were cut back, 0 bases at V and 0 bases at J, with 6 bases in the middle. This CDR3 reads CASSYSGVSNQPQHF. The CDR3 DNA follows: TGTGCCAGCAGTTACTCCGGGGTTAGCAATCAGCCCCAGCATTTT.

The chain joins TRBV5-1 to TRBJ2-5; tentative D call: TRBD2 (6 bases). This CDR3 contains 20 residues. Between the trimmed V and J ends, which lost 6 bases and 1 base, there was a span of 31 bases. Germline loops: CDR1 SGHRS, CDR2 YFSETQ. CDR3 protein: CASTSGASWGLAALQETQYF. The CDR3, as DNA: TGCGCCAGCACCTCCGGGGCCAGCTGGGGTTTAGCGGCACTCCAAGAGACCCAGTACTTC.

The V gene is TRBV5-1, the J gene TRBJ2-3, with TRBD1 matching over 10 bases. The CDR3 has 15 amino acids. V lost 3 bases, J lost 4 bases, and 5 bases stayed unmatched. CDR1 is SGHRS, CDR2 YFSETQ, per germline. CDR3 in amino acids: CASSSGQGFSDTQYF. Written as DNA, the CDR3 is TGCGCCAGCAGCTCGGGACAGGGGTTTTCAGATACGCAGTATTTT.

This chain connects TRBV13 to TRBJ2-3; 7 bases match TRBD1. This CDR3 is 14 amino acids long. The trim removed 5 bases at V and 6 bases at J, leaving 8 bases unmatched. Germline CDR1 reads PRHDT; CDR2 reads FYEKMQ (reference sequence). The CDR3 DNA reads TGTGCCAGCAGCCCACAAACAGGGGTGGATACGCAGTATTTT. As protein: CASSPQTGVDTQYF. Full variable domain (outside the CDR3, taken from reference TRBV13 and TRBJ2-3): AAGVIQSPRHLIKEKRETATLKCYPIPRHDTVYWYQQGPGQDPQFLISFYEKMQSDKGSIPDRFSAQQFSDYHSELNMSSLELGDSALYFCASSPQTGVDTQYFGPGTRLTVL.

The chain combines TRBV2 with TRBJ1-4; D is undetermined. Trimming pared 8 bases from V and 4 bases from J, leaving 14 bases between. The germline V gene has CDR1 SNHLY and CDR2 FYNNEI. This CDR3 spans 14 amino acids. Here the CDR3 DNA reads TGTGCCAGCGCCGGGTCAGACAATAATGAAAAACTGTTTTTT. Its protein product is CASAGSDNNEKLFF.

The chain joins TRBV4-1 to TRBJ2-1; 7 bases map to TRBD2. The ends lost 4 bases at V and 1 base at J; junction bases unmatched: 4. Germline V CDR1 and CDR2: MGHRA, YSYEKL. The CDR3 is 15 residues long. The CDR3: CASSPRGTSYNEQFF. CDR3 bases: TGCGCCAGCAGCCCGCGGGGGACGTCCTACAATGAGCAGTTCTTC.

J is TRBJ1-1 and V is TRBV4-1; D unclear. V was clipped by 1 base and J by 4 bases, with 13 bases between them. Germline V gene data show CDR1 as MGHRA and CDR2 as YSYEKL. The CDR3 is 15 residues long. This chain's CDR3 is CASSQVFPVGTEAFF. CDR3 DNA sequence: TGCGCCAGCAGCCAAGTGTTTCCTGTCGGCACTGAAGCTTTCTTT.

This chain connects TRBV11-2 to TRBJ1-2; unclear D gene. The V end lost 5 bases, the J end lost 0 bases, and 16 bases lay between the germline ends. CDR3 length: 16 amino acids. Germline V CDR1 and CDR2: SGHAT, FQNNGV. The CDR3 loop reads CASSLRVSAPNYGYTF. CDR3 DNA: TGTGCCAGCAGCCTAAGAGTCTCAGCCCCTAACTATGGCTACACCTTC.

The V call is TRBV27, the J call TRBJ1-1; the D is unclear. The CDR3 loop spans 14 amino acids. With 6 bases removed from V and 1 base from J, the gap between germline ends came to 12 bases. CDR1 and CDR2 (germline): MNHEY, SMNVEV (reference sequence). CDR3 in amino acids: CASSLGRRNTEAFF. The CDR3 DNA is TGTGCCAGCAGCCTCGGTCGACGGAACACTGAAGCTTTCTTT.

This chain uses TRBV5-6 with TRBJ1-4; no clear D gene. Trimming shortened V by 1 base and J by 6 bases, and 7 bases separated the two germline ends. This CDR3 contains 13 residues. From germline, CDR1 is SGHDT and CDR2 YYEEEE. The CDR3 loop reads CASSLRFDEKLFF. In DNA form, the CDR3 reads TGTGCCAGCAGCTTGCGTTTCGATGAAAAACTGTTTTTT.

As to this clone: Other DNA sequences of this sample code for an identical CDR3. V gene TRBV7-9 combines with J gene TRBJ1-2; D is ambiguous. The CDR3 contains 12 residues. Between the trimmed V and J ends, which lost 1 base and 5 bases, there was a span of 5 bases. Germline lookup yields CDR1 SEHNR and CDR2 FQNEAQ (reference sequence). CDR3 amino acids: CASSLGRYGYTF. CDR3 sequence (DNA): TGTGCCAGCAGCTTAGGACGGTATGGCTACACCTTC.

The V and J genes are TRBV19 and TRBJ1-5, with 7 bases identical to TRBD1. The germline gives CDR1 LNHDA, CDR2 SQIVND (reference sequence). Unmatched junction bases numbered 9, after V lost 11 bases and J lost 2 bases. The CDR3 covers 14 residues. The CDR3 DNA reads as TGTGCCGGCGGACAGGCGGGAGGCAATCAGCCCCAGCATTTT. It is translated as CAGGQAGGNQPQHF.

The J gene is TRBJ1-4, the V gene TRBV14; D is unresolved. The germline gives CDR1 SGHDN, CDR2 FVKESK. This CDR3 is built from 16 residues. V lost 2 bases, J lost 2 bases, and 12 bases lay in between. CDR3 nucleotide sequence: TGTGCCAGCAGCCAACGGCCGAGAGCCACTAATGAAAAACTGTTTTTT. It translates to CASSQRPRATNEKLFF.

The chain carries TRBV7-3 and TRBJ2-1, with D perhaps matching TRBD2 (6 bases). V was shortened by 5 bases and J by 4 bases, with 15 bases between the two germline ends. Germline V lookup: CDR1 SGHTA, CDR2 FQGTGA. The CDR3 contains 15 residues. The CDR3 coding sequence is TGTGCCAGCAGCCCGAGGGACTTGGGGTACAATGAGCAGTTCTTC. It codes for CASSPRDLGYNEQFF.